This T cell receptor (beta chain) was documented in a study of blood T cell repertoires in COVID-19. Overall study: The United States, Italy and Spain were the sources of the acute and convalescent COVID-19 samples. PBMCs, B-cell-depleted T cells, or T cells provided the cDNA or gDNA that made up the material.

This CDR3 has 14 residues. The germline gives CDR1 SNHLY, CDR2 FYNNEI. V was shortened by 3 bases and J by 7 bases, with 13 bases between the two germline ends. In the source study's methods: Estimated nucleated cell counts came from reference gene primer amplification. TCRdb's table, derived via immunoSEQ multiplex PCR, lists solely in-frame clones and lacks some. That table furnishes V, J and clone size, whereas the DNA furnished D and trimming. Of about 270,000 clones listed, 82% are singletons. The sequence was obtained from a young woman with acute or convalescent COVID-19. Sequenced material: peripheral blood. The chain employs TRBV2 and TRBJ2-1; the D gene is possibly TRBD2 (5 bases). CDR3 DNA: TGTGCCAGCAGTGAGTCTAGCAATGGAAATGAGCAGTTCTTC. Translation gives CASSESSNGNEQFF.